This T cell receptor (beta chain) appears in the sequencing data of a study of T cell repertoires in cytomegalovirus infection. Overall study context: Well-studied HLA-B-restricted CMV epitopes were used in the study alongside recently identified HLA-C-restricted ones. It was the public TCR beta signatures that indicated both CMV infection and matching HLA type. Study results and limitations: Of the TCR beta families, the public ones yielded a cumulative frequency that identified carriers of CMV plus the relevant HLA. CMV-specific TCR beta clonotypes restricted by HLA-C dominated the ex vivo response.

Germline V gene lookup returns CDR1 MGHRA and CDR2 YSYEKL. Trimming left V 11 bases short and J 0 bases short, with 14 bases between. The CDR3 loop spans 14 amino acids. MiXCR, run by TCRdb on the reads, gives a single entry per CDR3 protein. The table has 450,000 to 600,000 distinct CDR3 sequences, about 39% seen once. Comments on this clonotype: Its antigen is currently unknown.

The clonotype was recovered from a human donor in good health (CMV status not recorded). Some clones in this sample may be carry-over from other donors' samples. Sequencing used cultured PBMCs, obtained from culture after CMV antigen stimulation. V is TRBV4-1 and J is TRBJ2-4; the D gene is possibly TRBD2 (5 bases). The CDR3 sequence: CASRDVGAKNIQYF. The CDR3 coding sequence is TGCGCCTCGAGGGATGTGGGAGCCAAAAACATTCAGTACTTC.